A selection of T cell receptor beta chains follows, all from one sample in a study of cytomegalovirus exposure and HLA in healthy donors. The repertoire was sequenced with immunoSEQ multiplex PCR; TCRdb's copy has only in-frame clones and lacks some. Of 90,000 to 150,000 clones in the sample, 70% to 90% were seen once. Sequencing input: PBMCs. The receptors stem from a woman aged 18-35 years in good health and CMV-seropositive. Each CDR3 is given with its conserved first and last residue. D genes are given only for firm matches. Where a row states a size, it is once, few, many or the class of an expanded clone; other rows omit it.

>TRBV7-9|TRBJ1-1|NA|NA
CASSSRAVGTEAFF
TGTGCCAGCAGCTCCAGGGCGGTCGGCACTGAAGCTTTCTTT
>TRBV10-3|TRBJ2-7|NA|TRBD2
CAISDWREGVHEQYF
TGTGCCATCAGTGATTGGCGGGAGGGTGTCCACGAGCAGTACTTC
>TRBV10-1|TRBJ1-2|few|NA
CARLYGYTF
TGCGCCAGGTTATATGGCTACACCTTC
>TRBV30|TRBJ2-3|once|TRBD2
CAWSVSRTSGRTDTQYF
TGTGCCTGGAGTGTATCCCGGACTAGCGGACGCACAGATACGCAGTATTTT
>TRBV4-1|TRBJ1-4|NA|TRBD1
CASSGWDRAREKLFF
TGCGCCAGCAGCGGCTGGGACAGGGCAAGAGAAAAACTGTTTTTT
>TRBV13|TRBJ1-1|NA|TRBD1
CASSLGGGTANTEAFF
TGTGCCAGCAGCTTAGGAGGCGGGACAGCCAACACTGAAGCTTTCTTT
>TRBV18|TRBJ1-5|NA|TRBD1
CASSPEGTGIQPQHF
TGTGCCAGCTCACCAGAGGGGACAGGGATTCAGCCCCAGCATTTT
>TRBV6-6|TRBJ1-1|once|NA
CASSPRGRGNREAFF
TGTGCCAGCAGCCCCAGAGGGCGGGGGAATCGGGAAGCTTTCTTT
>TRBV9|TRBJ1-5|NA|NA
CASSVGGSGNQPQHF
TGTGCCAGCAGCGTCGGGGGGTCAGGCAATCAGCCCCAGCATTTT
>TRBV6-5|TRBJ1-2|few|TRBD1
CASSYRGQGNYGYTF
TGTGCCAGCAGTTACCGGGGACAGGGGAACTATGGCTACACCTTC
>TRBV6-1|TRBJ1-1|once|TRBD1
CASSPDRENTEAFF
TGTGCCAGCAGCCCCGACAGGGAGAACACTGAAGCTTTCTTT
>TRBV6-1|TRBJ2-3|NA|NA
CASSERGLAVDTQYF
TGTGCCAGCAGTGAACGCGGCCTAGCTGTAGATACGCAGTATTTT
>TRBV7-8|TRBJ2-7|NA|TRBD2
CASSLGASGDEQYF
TGTGCCAGCAGCTTAGGAGCTAGCGGGGACGAGCAGTACTTC
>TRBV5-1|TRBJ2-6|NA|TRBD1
CASSLTTGASSGANVLTF
TGCGCCAGCAGCTTGACGACAGGGGCAAGCTCTGGGGCCAACGTCCTGACTTTC
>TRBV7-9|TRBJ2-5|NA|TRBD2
CASSPGTSGRKTQYF
TGTGCCAGCAGCCCCGGGACTAGCGGGAGAAAGACCCAGTACTTC
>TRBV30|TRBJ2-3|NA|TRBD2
CAWSVIRTGGRGEQKTDTDTQYF
TGTGCCTGGAGTGTAATTAGGACGGGGGGGCGCGGGGAGCAAAAAACAGACACAGATACGCAGTATTTT
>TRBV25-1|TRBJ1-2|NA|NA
CASSESIYGYTF
TGTGCCAGCAGTGAATCCATCTATGGCTACACCTTC
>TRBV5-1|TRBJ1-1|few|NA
CASSLYSQGSEAFF
TGCGCCAGCAGCTTGTATAGTCAGGGCTCTGAAGCTTTCTTT
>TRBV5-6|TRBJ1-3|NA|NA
CASSLGTLSGNTIYF
TGTGCCAGCAGCTTGGGGACACTCTCTGGAAACACCATATATTTT
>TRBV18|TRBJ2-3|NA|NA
CASSPRQLTDTQYF
TGTGCCAGCTCACCACGACAGCTCACAGATACGCAGTATTTT
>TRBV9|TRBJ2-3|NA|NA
CASSVLEQGSSTDTQYF
TGTGCCAGCAGCGTTCTCGAACAGGGATCTAGCACAGATACGCAGTATTTT
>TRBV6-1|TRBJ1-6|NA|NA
CASSEAGRGSSPLHF
TGTGCCAGCAGTGAAGCCGGCAGGGGCTCCTCACCCCTCCACTTT
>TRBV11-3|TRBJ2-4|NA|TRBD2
CASSLAPPTSGSGIQYF
TGTGCCAGCAGCTTAGCCCCTCCGACTAGCGGGAGCGGCATTCAGTACTTC
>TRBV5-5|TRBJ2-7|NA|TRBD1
CASSLARGSEQYF
TGTGCCAGCAGCTTGGCCAGGGGGTCCGAGCAGTACTTC
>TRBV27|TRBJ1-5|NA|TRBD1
CASSPHRDRRHF
TGTGCCAGCAGTCCTCACCGGGACAGGCGGCATTTT
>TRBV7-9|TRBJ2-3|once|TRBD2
CASSEFGLAGPDTQYF
TGTGCCAGCAGCGAATTTGGACTAGCGGGACCAGATACGCAGTATTTT
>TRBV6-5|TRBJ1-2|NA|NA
CASRAGAYGYTF
TGTGCCAGCAGGGCAGGTGCCTATGGCTACACCTTC
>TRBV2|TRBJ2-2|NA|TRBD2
CASTGTSGMGTGELFF
TGTGCCAGCACCGGGACTAGCGGGATGGGCACCGGGGAGCTGTTTTTT
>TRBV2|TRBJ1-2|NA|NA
CASSEVEARYGYTF
TGTGCCAGCAGTGAGGTGGAAGCGCGGTATGGCTACACCTTC
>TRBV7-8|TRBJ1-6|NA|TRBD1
CASSLERQGSWDNSPLHF
TGTGCCAGCAGCTTAGAGAGACAGGGGAGCTGGGATAATTCACCCCTCCACTTT
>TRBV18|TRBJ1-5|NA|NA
CASSPGRAGSNQPQHF
TGTGCCAGCTCACCAGGGCGAGCGGGCAGCAATCAGCCCCAGCATTTT
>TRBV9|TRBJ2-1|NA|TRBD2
CASSVGLAGEQFF
TGTGCCAGCAGCGTCGGACTAGCGGGGGAGCAGTTCTTC
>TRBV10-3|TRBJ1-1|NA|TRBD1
CAIGQGSEAFF
TGTGCCATTGGACAGGGCTCTGAAGCTTTCTTT
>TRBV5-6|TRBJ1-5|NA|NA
CASSRQTHNQPQHF
TGTGCCAGCAGCCGGCAGACACACAATCAGCCCCAGCATTTT
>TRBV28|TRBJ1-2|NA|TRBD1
CASTHGQANYGYTF
TGTGCCAGCACCCATGGACAGGCGAACTATGGCTACACCTTC
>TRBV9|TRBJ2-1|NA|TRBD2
CASSVLAAGYNEQFF
TGTGCCAGCAGCGTACTAGCGGCAGGCTACAATGAGCAGTTCTTC
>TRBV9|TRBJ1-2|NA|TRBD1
CASSPGGKKEGDYGYTF
TGTGCCAGCAGCCCAGGGGGTAAGAAGGAAGGGGACTATGGCTACACCTTC
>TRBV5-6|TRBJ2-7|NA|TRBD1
CASSPTGEAYEQYF
TGTGCCAGCAGCCCGACAGGGGAGGCCTACGAGCAGTACTTC
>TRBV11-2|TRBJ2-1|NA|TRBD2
CASSLFQTSGIFSEQFF
TGTGCCAGCAGCTTATTCCAGACTAGCGGGATTTTCAGCGAGCAGTTCTTC
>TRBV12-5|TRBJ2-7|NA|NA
CASGPRDASYEQYF
TGTGCTAGTGGTCCGCGGGACGCGTCCTACGAGCAGTACTTC
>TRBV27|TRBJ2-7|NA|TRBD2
CASSPWGGIYEQYF
TGTGCCAGCAGTCCCTGGGGAGGGATCTACGAGCAGTACTTC
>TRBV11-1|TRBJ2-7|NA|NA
CASTTTTGSYEQYF
TGTGCCAGCACGACCACGACAGGTTCCTACGAGCAGTACTTC
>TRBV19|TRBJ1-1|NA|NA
CASSITGRHTEAFF
TGTGCCAGTAGTATCACCGGGAGGCACACTGAAGCTTTCTTT
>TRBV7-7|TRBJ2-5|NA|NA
CASSLKDEGLVGETQYF
TGTGCTAGCAGCTTAAAAGACGAGGGATTGGTTGGGGAGACCCAGTACTTC